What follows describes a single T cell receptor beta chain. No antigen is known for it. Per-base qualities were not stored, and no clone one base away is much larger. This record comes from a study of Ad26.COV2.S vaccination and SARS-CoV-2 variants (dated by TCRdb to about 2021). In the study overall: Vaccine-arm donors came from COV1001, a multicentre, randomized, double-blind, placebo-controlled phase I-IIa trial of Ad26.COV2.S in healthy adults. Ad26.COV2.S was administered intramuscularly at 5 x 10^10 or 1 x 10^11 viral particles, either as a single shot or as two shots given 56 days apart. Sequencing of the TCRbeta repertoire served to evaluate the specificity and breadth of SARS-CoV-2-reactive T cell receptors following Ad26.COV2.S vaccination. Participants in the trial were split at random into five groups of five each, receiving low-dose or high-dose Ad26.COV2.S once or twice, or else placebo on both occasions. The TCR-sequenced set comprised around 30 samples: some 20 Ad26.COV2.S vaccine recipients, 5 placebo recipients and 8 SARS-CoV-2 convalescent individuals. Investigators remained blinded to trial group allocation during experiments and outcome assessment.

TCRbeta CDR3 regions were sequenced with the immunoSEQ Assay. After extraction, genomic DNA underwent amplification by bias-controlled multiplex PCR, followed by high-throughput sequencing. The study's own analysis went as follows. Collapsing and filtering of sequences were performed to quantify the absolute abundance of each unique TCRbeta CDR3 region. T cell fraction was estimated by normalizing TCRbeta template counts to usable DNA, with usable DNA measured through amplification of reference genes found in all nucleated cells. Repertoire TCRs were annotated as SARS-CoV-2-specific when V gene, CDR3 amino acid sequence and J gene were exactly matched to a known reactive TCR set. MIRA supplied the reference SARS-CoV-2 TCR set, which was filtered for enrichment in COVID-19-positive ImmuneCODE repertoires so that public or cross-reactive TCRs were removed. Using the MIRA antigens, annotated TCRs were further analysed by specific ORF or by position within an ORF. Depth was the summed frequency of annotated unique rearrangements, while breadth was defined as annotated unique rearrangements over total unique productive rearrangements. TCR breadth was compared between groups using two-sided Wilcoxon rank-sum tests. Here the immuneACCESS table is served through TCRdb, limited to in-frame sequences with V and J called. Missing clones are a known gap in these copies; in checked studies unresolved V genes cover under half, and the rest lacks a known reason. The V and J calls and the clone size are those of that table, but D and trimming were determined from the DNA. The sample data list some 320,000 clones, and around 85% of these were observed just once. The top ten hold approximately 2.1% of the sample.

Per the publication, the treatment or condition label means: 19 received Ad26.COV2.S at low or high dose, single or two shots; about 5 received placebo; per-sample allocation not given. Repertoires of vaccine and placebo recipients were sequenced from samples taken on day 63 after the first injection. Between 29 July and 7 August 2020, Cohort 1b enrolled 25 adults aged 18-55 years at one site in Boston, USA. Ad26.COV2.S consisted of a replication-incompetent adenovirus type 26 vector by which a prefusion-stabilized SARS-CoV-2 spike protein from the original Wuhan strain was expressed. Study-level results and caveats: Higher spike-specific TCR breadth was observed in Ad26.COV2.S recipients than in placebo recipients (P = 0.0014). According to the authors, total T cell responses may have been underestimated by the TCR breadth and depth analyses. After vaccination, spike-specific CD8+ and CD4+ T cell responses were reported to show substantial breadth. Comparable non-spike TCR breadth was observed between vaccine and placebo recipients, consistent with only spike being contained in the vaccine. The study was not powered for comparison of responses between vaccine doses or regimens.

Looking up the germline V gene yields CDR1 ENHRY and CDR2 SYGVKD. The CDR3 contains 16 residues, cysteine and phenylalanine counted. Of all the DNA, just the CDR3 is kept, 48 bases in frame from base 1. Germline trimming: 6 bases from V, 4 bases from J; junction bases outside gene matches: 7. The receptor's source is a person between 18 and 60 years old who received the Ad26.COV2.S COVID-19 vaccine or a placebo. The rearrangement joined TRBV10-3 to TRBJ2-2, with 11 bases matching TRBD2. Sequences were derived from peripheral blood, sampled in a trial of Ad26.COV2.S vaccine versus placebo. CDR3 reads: CAIRDLAGGPTGELFF. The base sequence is TGTGCCATCAGAGACTTAGCGGGGGGGCCCACCGGGGAGCTGTTTTTT.